This T cell receptor beta chain originates from a study of blood T cell repertoires in COVID-19. Germline values: CDR1 SGHDN, CDR2 FVKESK. The CDR3 consists of 14 residues. After removal of 2 bases from V and 3 bases from J, the junction contained 3 bases not matched to a gene. Profiling relied on immunoSEQ multiplex PCR, and the TCRdb table lists in-frame clones only, not all of them. This sample has roughly 570,000 clones, with about 89% found just once. The receptor was derived from a woman aged 45-65 years with COVID-19, enrolled during active disease. The V call is TRBV14, the J call TRBJ1-1; 7 bases are a match to TRBD1. Sample: peripheral blood. The CDR3 DNA is TGTGCCAGCAGCCAAAGGGGGCGCGACACTGAAGCTTTCTTT. This gives the protein CASSQRGRDTEAFF.